The 4 T cell receptor beta chains below all came from one sample that was sequenced in a study of molecular identifiers for immune sequencing clone quantification. TCRdb processed the PCR reads anew with MiXCR; each CDR3 protein has one entry. Altogether some 320,000 distinct CDR3 sequences are present, about a fifth being singletons, with the ten largest covering more than 0.8%. The sample consisted of naive CD8+ T cells from blood, with Jurkat cell RNA spiked in. The subset here: FACS-sorted CD8+CD4-CCR7+CD45RA+ naive T cells. The source is a human donor in good health. Some libraries in this study had Jurkat cell RNA spiked in.

The table lists this clonotype with many counts. The V and J genes are TRBV19 and TRBJ1-4; D is uncertain. The CDR3 loop spans 13 amino acids. The V gene's germline CDR1 is LNHDA and CDR2 SQIVND (reference sequence). The germline V and J ends were trimmed by 0 bases and 9 bases, with 8 bases remaining between them. For the CDR3, the DNA is TGTGCCAGTAGTATAGATATGGGTCAAAAACTGTTTTTT. Translation: CASSIDMGQKLFF.

Regarding this clonotype: One junction end does not reproduce the germline sequence, and a read error may be involved. For the CDR3, the DNA is TGTGCCAGCAAACTCCCGGGACTAGCGGAGCAAGGGACCCAGTACTTC. Amino acid sequence: CASKLPGLAEQGTQYF. The chain links TRBV6-2 or TRBV6-3 to TRBJ2-5; 11 nucleotides agree with TRBD2. The CDR3 is 16 residues long. Germline CDR1 is MNHEY and CDR2 is SVGEGT.

Note on this clonotype: A much larger clone is a single base away; this may be a read error. V and J are TRBV29-1 and TRBJ1-4; TRBD1 is a possible D gene (6 bases). Per the germline V gene, CDR1 is SQVTM and CDR2 is ANQGSEA. Trimming shortened V by 5 bases and J by 8 bases, and 18 bases separated the two germline ends. CDR3 length equals 14 residues. The CDR3: CSVYDWGLGEKLFF. DNA for the CDR3: TGCAGCGTTTATGACTGGGGGCTGGGAGAAAAACTGTTTTTT.

This clonotype was seen ten or more times. The chain uses TRBV19 and TRBJ2-2; a weak D match, TRBD2 (6 bases). The germline V gene encodes CDR1 LNHDA and CDR2 SQIVND (reference sequence). Trimming shortened V by 9 bases and J by 5 bases, and 7 bases separated the two germline ends. This CDR3 region has 11 residues. For the CDR3, the DNA is TGTGCCAGCGGACTAACCGGGGAGCTGTTTTTT. Protein: CASGLTGELFF.